This T cell receptor beta chain originates from a study of CD8 T cells in Susac syndrome. Controls matched for age and sex were healthy donors. The CDR3 sequence is 13 residues long. The V gene's germline CDR1 is SGHTA and CDR2 FQGNSA. V was pared by 1 base and J by 4 bases, with 8 bases between. A word on this clonotype: Its antigen is as yet unknown.

cDNA came from approximately 0.5 to 1 ug RNA primed by random hexamers. Coverage of TCR beta CDR3 amplification by immunoSEQ multiplex PCR extended to 54 Vbeta and 13 Jbeta. TCRdb independently ran MiXCR on the immunoSEQ multiplex PCR reads; one entry per CDR3 protein. The sample consists of fewer than 250,000 distinct CDR3 sequences, approximately 93% of them appearing once. Study results and limitations: Individuals included in the TCR sequencing and HLA analysis were acknowledged by the study to be relatively few in number.

The chain couples TRBV7-2 to TRBJ2-7; D is possibly TRBD2 (6 bases). The sequence came from a human donor in good health. The sequencing input was CD4+ T cells from PBMCs. The CDR3 bases are TGTGCCAGCAGCTTAGTAGGGAGGTACGAGCAGTACTTC. It specifies CASSLVGRYEQYF.